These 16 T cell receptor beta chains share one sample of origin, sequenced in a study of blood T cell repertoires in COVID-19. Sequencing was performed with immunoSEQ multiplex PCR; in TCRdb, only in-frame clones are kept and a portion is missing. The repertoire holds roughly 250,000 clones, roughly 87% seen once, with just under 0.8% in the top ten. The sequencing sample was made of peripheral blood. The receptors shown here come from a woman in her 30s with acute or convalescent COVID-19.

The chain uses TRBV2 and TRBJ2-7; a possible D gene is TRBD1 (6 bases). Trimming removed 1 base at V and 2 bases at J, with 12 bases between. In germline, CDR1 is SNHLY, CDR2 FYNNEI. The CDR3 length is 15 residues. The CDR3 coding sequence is TGTGCCAGCAGTGAAGTTAGGGGGTACACCTACGAGCAGTACTTC. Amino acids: CASSEVRGYTYEQYF.

The CDR3 coding sequence is TGTGCCAGCAGCGCCCGTGGACTAGCGGGAGGGGTGAACACCGGGGAGCTGTTTTTT. This encodes CASSARGLAGGVNTGELFF. The V call is TRBV9, the J call TRBJ2-2, with 15 bases aligning to TRBD2. The CDR3 consists of 19 residues. Trimming took 3 bases from V and 1 from J; bases not matched to a gene: 7. Germline V lookup: CDR1 SGDLS, CDR2 YYNGEE. Complete variable domain (other parts from reference TRBV9 and TRBJ2-2): DSGVTQTPKHLITATGQRVTLRCSPRSGDLSVYWYQQSLDQGLQFLIQYYNGEERAKGNILERFSAQQFPDLHSELNLSSLELGDSALYFCASSARGLAGGVNTGELFFGEGSRLTVL.

The CDR3 DNA reads TGTGCCAGCAGCGCCGGAGGGCCGGGCACAGATACGCAGTATTTT. Its protein is CASSAGGPGTDTQYF. The V and J genes are TRBV9 and TRBJ2-3, with D possibly TRBD2 on 6 matching bases. CDR1 is SGDLS and CDR2 is YYNGEE in the germline V gene. The ends were cut back, 3 bases at V and 1 base at J, with 12 bases in the middle. The CDR3 extends over 15 amino acids. Together with reference TRBV9 and TRBJ2-3, the CDR3 gives the full variable domain: DSGVTQTPKHLITATGQRVTLRCSPRSGDLSVYWYQQSLDQGLQFLIQYYNGEERAKGNILERFSAQQFPDLHSELNLSSLELGDSALYFCASSAGGPGTDTQYFGPGTRLTVL.

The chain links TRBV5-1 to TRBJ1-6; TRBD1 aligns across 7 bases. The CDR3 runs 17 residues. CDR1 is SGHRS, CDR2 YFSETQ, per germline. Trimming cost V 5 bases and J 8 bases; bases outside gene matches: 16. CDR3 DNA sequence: TGCGCCAGCAGGCCCTTCCGACAGGGAACAAGAGATTCACCCCTCCACTTT. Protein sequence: CASRPFRQGTRDSPLHF.

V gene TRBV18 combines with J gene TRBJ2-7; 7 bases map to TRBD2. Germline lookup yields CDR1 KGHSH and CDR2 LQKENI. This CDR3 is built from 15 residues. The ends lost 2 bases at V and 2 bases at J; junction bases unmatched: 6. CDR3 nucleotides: TGTGCCAGCTCACCATCGGGGGGTCGGACCTACGAGCAGTACTTC. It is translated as CASSPSGGRTYEQYF.

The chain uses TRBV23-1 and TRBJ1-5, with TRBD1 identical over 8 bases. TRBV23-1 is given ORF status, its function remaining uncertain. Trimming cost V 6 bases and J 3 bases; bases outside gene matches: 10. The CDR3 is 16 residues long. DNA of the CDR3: TGCGCCAGCAGAGCGTTACAGACAGGGGCCAATCAGCCCCAGCATTTT. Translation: CASRALQTGANQPQHF.

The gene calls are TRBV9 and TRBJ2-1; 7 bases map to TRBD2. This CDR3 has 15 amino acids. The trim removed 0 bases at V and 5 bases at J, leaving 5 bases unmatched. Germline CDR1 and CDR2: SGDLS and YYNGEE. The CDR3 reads CASSVGASGNNEQFF. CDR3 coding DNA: TGTGCCAGCAGCGTAGGCGCTAGCGGTAACAATGAGCAGTTCTTC. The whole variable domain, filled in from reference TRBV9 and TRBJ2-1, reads DSGVTQTPKHLITATGQRVTLRCSPRSGDLSVYWYQQSLDQGLQFLIQYYNGEERAKGNILERFSAQQFPDLHSELNLSSLELGDSALYFCASSVGASGNNEQFFGPGTRLTVL.

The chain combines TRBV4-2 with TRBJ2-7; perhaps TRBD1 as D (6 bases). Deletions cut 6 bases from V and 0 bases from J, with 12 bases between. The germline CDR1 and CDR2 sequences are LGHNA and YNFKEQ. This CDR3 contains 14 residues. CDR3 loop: CASSKPGHSYEQYF. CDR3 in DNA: TGTGCCAGCAGTAAACCGGGACACTCCTACGAGCAGTACTTC.

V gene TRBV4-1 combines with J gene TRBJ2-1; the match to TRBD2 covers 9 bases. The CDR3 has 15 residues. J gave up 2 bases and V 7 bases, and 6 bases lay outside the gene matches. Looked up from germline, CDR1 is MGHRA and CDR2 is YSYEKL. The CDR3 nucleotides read TGCGCCAGCAACTACAAGCGGGAGGCCTACAATGAGCAGTTCTTC. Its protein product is CASNYKREAYNEQFF.

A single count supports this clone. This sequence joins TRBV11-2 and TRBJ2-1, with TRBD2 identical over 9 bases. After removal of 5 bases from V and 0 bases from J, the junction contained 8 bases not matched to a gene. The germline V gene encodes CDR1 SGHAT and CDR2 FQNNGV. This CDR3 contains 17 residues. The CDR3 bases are TGTGCCAGCAGCCCATTCAATAGCGGGAGCTCCTACAATGAGCAGTTCTTC. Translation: CASSPFNSGSSYNEQFF.

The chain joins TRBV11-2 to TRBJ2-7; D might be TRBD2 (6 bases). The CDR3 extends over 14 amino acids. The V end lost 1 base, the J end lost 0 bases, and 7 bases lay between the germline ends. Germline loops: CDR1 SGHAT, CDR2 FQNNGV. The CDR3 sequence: CASSLAGASYEQYF. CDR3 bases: TGTGCCAGCAGCTTAGCGGGAGCCTCCTACGAGCAGTACTTC.

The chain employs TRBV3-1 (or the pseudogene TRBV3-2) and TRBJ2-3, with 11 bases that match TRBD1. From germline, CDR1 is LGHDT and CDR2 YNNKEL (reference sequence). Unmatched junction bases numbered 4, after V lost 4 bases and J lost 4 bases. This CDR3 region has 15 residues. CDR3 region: CASSLRTGGADTQYF. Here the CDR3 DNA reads TGTGCCAGCAGCCTAAGGACAGGGGGCGCAGATACGCAGTATTTT.

CDR3 loop: CASSQVSRGGEQFF. The CDR3 coding sequence is TGTGCCAGCAGCCAAGTTAGTAGGGGTGGTGAGCAGTTCTTC. The chain joins TRBV14 to TRBJ2-1, with D possibly being TRBD1 (5 bases). This CDR3 spans 14 amino acids. CDR1 is SGHDN, CDR2 FVKESK, per germline. V was pared by 1 base and J by 9 bases, with 13 bases between. Full variable domain (remainder filled in from reference TRBV14 and TRBJ2-1): EAGVTQFPSHSVIEKGQTVTLRCDPISGHDNLYWYRRVMGKEIKFLLHFVKESKQDESGMPNNRFLAERTGGTYSTLKVQPAELEDSGVYFCASSQVSRGGEQFFGPGTRLTVL.

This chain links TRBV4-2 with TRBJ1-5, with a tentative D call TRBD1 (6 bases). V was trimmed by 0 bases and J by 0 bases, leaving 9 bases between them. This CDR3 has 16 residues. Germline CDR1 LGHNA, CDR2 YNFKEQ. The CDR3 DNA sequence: TGTGCCAGCAGCCAAGAAGCAGGGGATAGCAATCAGCCCCAGCATTTT. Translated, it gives CASSQEAGDSNQPQHF.

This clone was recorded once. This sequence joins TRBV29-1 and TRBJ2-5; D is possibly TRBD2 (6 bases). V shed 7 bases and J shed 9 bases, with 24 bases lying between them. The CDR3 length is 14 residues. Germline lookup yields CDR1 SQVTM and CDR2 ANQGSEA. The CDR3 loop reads CSASSSAGRGAQYF. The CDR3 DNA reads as TGCAGCGCCTCGTCTAGCGCCGGTCGGGGAGCCCAGTACTTC.

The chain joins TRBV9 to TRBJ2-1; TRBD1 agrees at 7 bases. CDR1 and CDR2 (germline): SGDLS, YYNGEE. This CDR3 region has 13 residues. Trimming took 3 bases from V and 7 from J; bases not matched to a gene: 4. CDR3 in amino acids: CASSASRGNEQFF. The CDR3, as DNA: TGTGCCAGCAGCGCCTCCAGGGGGAATGAGCAGTTCTTC.